Detailed here is one T cell receptor (beta chain). These data originate in a study of blood T cell repertoires in COVID-19. About the study: Sites across the United States, Italy and Spain contributed samples from acute and convalescent COVID-19. The cDNA or gDNA used as material had been derived from T cells, B-cell-depleted T cells, or PBMCs.

The V gene's germline CDR1 is SQVTM and CDR2 ANQGSEA. The CDR3 runs 12 residues. V lost 7 bases to trimming and J lost 8 bases; unmatched junction nucleotides: 6. Original data processing: Quantification of nucleated cells was approximated via reference gene primer amplification. Only in-frame clones appear in the TCRdb table, and some are missing; sequencing was by immunoSEQ multiplex PCR. That table furnishes V, J and clone size, whereas the DNA furnished D and trimming. The sample records about 250,000 clones, 88% being singletons. The J gene is TRBJ1-1, the V gene TRBV29-1, with TRBD1 identical over 11 bases. Material for sequencing was peripheral blood. This receptor was identified in a woman aged 40 to 50 who had recovered from COVID-19. CDR3 sequence: CSADRGPGEAFF. The CDR3 region has the DNA TGCAGCGCGGACAGGGGGCCAGGCGAAGCTTTCTTT. Full variable domain (missing parts from reference TRBV29-1 and TRBJ1-1): SAVISQKPSRDICQRGTSLTIQCQVDSQVTMMFWYRQQPGQSLTLIATANQGSEATYESGFVIDKFPISRPNLTFSTLTVSNMSPEDSSIYLCSADRGPGEAFFGQGTRLTVV.